This T cell receptor beta chain originates from a study of T cell repertoires in cytomegalovirus infection. Study at large: Shared public TCR beta signatures pointed to both CMV infection and a matching HLA type.

TCRdb re-called the reads with MiXCR, one entry per CDR3 protein. Of more than 650,000 distinct CDR3 sequences listed, about 40% are singletons. Trimming cost V 4 bases and J 4 bases, with 13 bases left between them. The CDR3 contains 13 residues. The germline V gene encodes CDR1 SQVTM and CDR2 ANQGSEA. This clonotype has only one observation. Sequencing input: PBMCs. This receptor was obtained from a human donor in good health (CMV status not recorded). Some clones in this sample may be carry-over from other donors' samples. The chain links TRBV29-1 to TRBJ1-1, with unresolved D. The CDR3 region has the DNA TGCAGCGTTGTATTAGTTAGCGGCACTGAAGCTTTCTTT. Translation: CSVVLVSGTEAFF.